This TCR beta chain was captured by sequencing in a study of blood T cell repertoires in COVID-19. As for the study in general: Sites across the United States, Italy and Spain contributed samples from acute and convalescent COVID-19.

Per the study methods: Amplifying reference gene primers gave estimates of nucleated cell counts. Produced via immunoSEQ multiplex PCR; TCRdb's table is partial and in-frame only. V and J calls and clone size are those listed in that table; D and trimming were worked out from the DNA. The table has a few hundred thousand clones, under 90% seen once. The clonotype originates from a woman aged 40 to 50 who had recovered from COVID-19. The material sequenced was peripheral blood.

CDR3 coding DNA: TGTGCCAGCTCGTATGGGACAGGGGGCGTGGAGACCCAGTACTTC. It translates to CASSYGTGGVETQYF. The gene calls are TRBV18 and TRBJ2-5; 12 nucleotides agree with TRBD1. V was clipped by 6 bases and J by 5 bases; unmatched bases: 7. The CDR3 loop spans 15 amino acids. Germline CDR1 KGHSH, CDR2 LQKENI.